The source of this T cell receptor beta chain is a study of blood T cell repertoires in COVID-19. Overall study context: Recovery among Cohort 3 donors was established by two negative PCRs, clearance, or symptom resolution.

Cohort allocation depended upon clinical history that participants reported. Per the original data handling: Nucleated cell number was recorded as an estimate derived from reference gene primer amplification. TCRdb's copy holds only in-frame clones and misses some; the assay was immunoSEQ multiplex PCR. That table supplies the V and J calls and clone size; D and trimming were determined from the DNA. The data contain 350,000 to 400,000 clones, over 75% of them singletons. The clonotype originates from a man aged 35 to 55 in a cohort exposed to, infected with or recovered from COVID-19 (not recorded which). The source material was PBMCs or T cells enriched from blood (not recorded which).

CDR3 loop: CASSVDSASGANVLTF. In DNA, the CDR3 is TGTGCCAGCAGCGTCGACTCGGCCTCTGGGGCCAACGTCCTGACTTTC. The chain is built from TRBV5-5 and TRBJ2-6; D not resolved. Per the germline V gene, CDR1 is SGHKS and CDR2 is YYEKEE (reference sequence). This CDR3 region has 16 residues. V was cut by 4 bases and J by 0 bases, with 11 bases left in between.